A single sample gave rise to the 2 T cell receptor beta chains below, sequenced in a study of blood T cell repertoires in COVID-19. Method: immunoSEQ multiplex PCR; TCRdb's copy keeps in-frame clones and lacks some. This sample has 15,000 to 17,000 clones, with approximately 76% found just once. Sequences were obtained from peripheral blood. These receptors were obtained from a man aged 70 or older with active or convalescent COVID-19.

This clone appeared a few times. At one end, the junction sequence differs from germline, possibly due to a read error. The sample has other DNA sequences that encode this CDR3 too. The V call is TRBV2, the J call TRBJ2-3; D is perhaps TRBD2 (7 bases). The CDR3 runs to 15 residues. Germline V CDR1 and CDR2: SNHLY, FYNNEI. CDR3 residues: CARRGTWGGQDTQYF. The CDR3 nucleotides read TGCGCCCGCCGGGGGACATGGGGGGGCCAAGATACGCAGTATTTT.

Sample share makes this clone medium-sized. The chain joins TRBV5-4 to TRBJ2-3; the match to TRBD2 covers 8 bases. V trimming: 3 bases; J trimming: 6 bases; junction bases outside the gene matches: 9. From germline, CDR1 is SGHNT and CDR2 YYREEE (reference sequence). The CDR3 runs to 15 residues. The CDR3 here is CASSSPAGGRDTQYF. The CDR3 DNA reads as TGTGCCAGCAGCTCCCCTGCGGGGGGTAGGGATACGCAGTATTTT.